Shown below are 14 T cell receptor beta chains from a single sample sequenced in a study of T cell repertoires and HLA-DP antigens. No cognate antigen is known for these TCRs. The repertoire was sequenced with immunoSEQ multiplex PCR; TCRdb's copy has only in-frame clones and lacks some. The sample holds fewer than 95,000 clones; roughly nine tenths are singletons and the top ten take 1.5% to 2%. Sequenced input: CD4+ T cells from PBMCs. Receptors originate from a man aged 50 or older in good health and CMV-seronegative.

The rearrangement joins TRBV2 to TRBJ2-7, with TRBD1 identical over 7 bases. Losses at the gene ends were 6 bases for V and 2 bases for J; bases not matched to a gene: 4. The CDR3 loop spans 13 amino acids. The germline CDR1 and CDR2 sequences are SNHLY and FYNNEI. CDR3 sequence: CASRGQTAYEQYF. In DNA, the CDR3 is TGTGCCAGCAGGGGACAGACGGCCTACGAGCAGTACTTC.

This clone was recorded only once. The CDR3 is CASSLSPDRNTQYF. As DNA, the CDR3 is TGTGCCAGCAGTTTATCTCCAGATCGGAATACGCAGTATTTT. V is TRBV27 and J is TRBJ2-3; D is ambiguous. Germline CDR1 is MNHEY and CDR2 is SMNVEV (reference sequence). The V end was cut by 0 bases, the J end by 7 bases, with 11 bases between. This CDR3 contains 14 residues.

This chain links TRBV5-1 with TRBJ2-7; D is unresolved. Trimming shortened V by 6 bases and J by 0 bases, and 7 bases separated the two germline ends. This CDR3 has 12 amino acids. The germline V gene encodes CDR1 SGHRS and CDR2 YFSETQ. The CDR3 DNA follows: TGCGCCAGCAAGGGAAGCTCCTACGAGCAGTACTTC. As protein: CASKGSSYEQYF.

The chain links TRBV18 to TRBJ1-1, with D hard to call. CDR3 length: 13 residues. Germline V lookup: CDR1 KGHSH, CDR2 LQKENI. The ends were cut back, 3 bases at V and 5 bases at J, with 10 bases in the middle. The CDR3 loop reads CASSPNLRTEAFF. The CDR3 DNA reads as TGTGCCAGCTCACCGAATTTGCGGACTGAAGCTTTCTTT. Drawing the rest from reference TRBV18 and TRBJ1-1, the complete variable domain is NAGVMQNPRHLVRRRGQEARLRCSPMKGHSHVYWYRQLPEEGLKFMVYLQKENIIDESGMPKERFSAEFPKEGPSILRIQQVVRGDSAAYFCASSPNLRTEAFFGQGTRLTVV.

The gene calls are TRBV6-1 and TRBJ1-4, with 10 nucleotides matching TRBD1. The CDR3 consists of 15 residues. CDR1 and CDR2 (germline): MNHNS, SASEGT. The ends lost 6 bases at V and 8 bases at J; junction bases unmatched: 9. In DNA form, the CDR3 reads TGTGCCAGCAGCGGGGGCGGGACAGGGGAGGAAAAACTGTTTTTT. Translated: CASSGGGTGEEKLFF.

The genes are TRBV7-8 and TRBJ1-5, with TRBD1 matching 8 bases. Germline V gene sequence: CDR1 SGHVS, CDR2 FQNEAQ. The junction had 5 bases not matched to a gene; V was cut back by 6 bases and J by 7 bases. This CDR3 is 13 amino acids long. The CDR3 nucleotides read TGTGCCAGCAGTCAGGACAGGGAACAGCCCCAGCATTTT. Protein product: CASSQDREQPQHF.

The gene calls are TRBV6-5 and TRBJ2-7, with TRBD2 matching over 9 bases. The CDR3 contains 15 residues. In germline, CDR1 is MNHEY, CDR2 SVGAGI. The V segment lost 4 bases and the J segment 2 bases; nucleotides outside the gene matches: 6. In nucleotides, the CDR3 is TGTGCCAGCAGTTCTGGACTAGCGAGCACCTACGAGCAGTACTTC. Amino acids: CASSSGLASTYEQYF.

V is TRBV5-8 and J is TRBJ2-2, with 7 bases lining up with TRBD1. The CDR3 is 16 residues long. The V gene end was trimmed by 3 bases and the J gene end by 1 base; junction bases not matched to a gene: 6. CDR1 is SGHTS and CDR2 is YDEGEE in the germline V gene. This CDR3 is CASSYAGTVNTGELFF. The DNA of the CDR3 is TGTGCCAGCAGCTACGCCGGGACAGTGAACACCGGGGAGCTGTTTTTT.

The chain uses TRBV27 and TRBJ2-7, with D unresolved. Germline assignment: CDR1 MNHEY and CDR2 SMNVEV (reference sequence). The CDR3 has 15 residues. V lost 5 bases to trimming and J lost 0 bases, with 14 bases between them. The CDR3 region has the DNA TGTGCCAGCAGTACCTTTGGGCCACTCTCCTACGAGCAGTACTTC. As protein: CASSTFGPLSYEQYF.

The chain uses TRBV11-2 and TRBJ2-7; D is possibly TRBD2 (6 bases). The CDR3 is 13 residues long. V was clipped by 4 bases and J by 3 bases, with 10 bases between them. CDR1 and CDR2 (germline): SGHAT, FQNNGV. The CDR3 protein is CASSSGLGYEQYF. DNA for the CDR3: TGTGCCAGCAGCTCGGGACTGGGCTACGAGCAGTACTTC.

J is TRBJ1-3 and V is TRBV5-1; D ambiguous. CDR3 length: 13 residues. Trimming took off 4 bases at V and 4 bases at J, with 9 bases between the two ends. Germline V lookup: CDR1 SGHRS, CDR2 YFSETQ. The CDR3 loop reads CASSRTRGNTIYF. DNA of the CDR3: TGCGCCAGCAGCCGCACCCGAGGAAACACCATATATTTT. Combining the CDR3 with reference TRBV5-1 and TRBJ1-3 gives the whole variable domain KAGVTQTPRYLIKTRGQQVTLSCSPISGHRSVSWYQQTPGQGLQFLFEYFSETQRNKGNFPGRFSGRQFSNSRSEMNVSTLELGDSALYLCASSRTRGNTIYFGEGSWLTVV.

This clone was recorded only once. The chain has TRBV18 and TRBJ1-1; no reliable D call. CDR1 and CDR2 (germline): KGHSH, LQKENI. V lost 3 bases and J lost 1, with 6 bases in between. The CDR3 has 13 residues. CDR3 amino acids: CASSPRENTEAFF. The DNA of the CDR3 is TGTGCCAGCTCACCCCGAGAGAACACTGAAGCTTTCTTT.

The rearrangement uses TRBV2 and TRBJ2-7; possibly TRBD1 for D (6 bases). CDR3 length: 13 amino acids. The V end was cut by 4 bases, the J end by 5 bases, with 12 bases between. Per germline, CDR1 SNHLY and CDR2 FYNNEI. The CDR3 loop is CASSGNHRDEQYF. CDR3 DNA sequence: TGTGCCAGCAGTGGAAATCACAGGGACGAGCAGTACTTC.

The J gene is TRBJ1-2, the V gene TRBV25-1; TRBD1 is a possible D gene (6 bases). V shed 3 bases and J shed 8 bases, with 13 bases lying between them. Germline V lookup: CDR1 MGHDK, CDR2 SYGVNS. The CDR3 has 13 residues. The CDR3 coding sequence is TGTGCCAGCAGTGATCGCGGGGGCGCCGGCTACACCTTC. It is translated as CASSDRGGAGYTF.